The 28 T cell receptor beta chains listed next were all sequenced from one sample in a study of PD-L1 blockade in urothelial cancer. Noted time point: pretreatment peripheral blood. The repertoire was sequenced with immunoSEQ multiplex PCR; TCRdb's copy has only in-frame clones and lacks some. The sample lists tens of thousands of clones; roughly 84% were seen once. Sequenced here: PBMCs, sampled around atezolizumab (anti-PD-L1) treatment. The receptors originated from a woman aged 70-85 years with urothelial cancer.

V gene TRBV5-1 combines with J gene TRBJ2-7; 7 bases are a match to TRBD1. This CDR3 is 16 amino acids long. Germline CDR1 and CDR2: SGHRS and YFSETQ. V lost 0 bases and J lost 0; bases outside the gene matches: 6. The CDR3 reads CASSLGGGLSSYEQYF. CDR3 sequence (DNA): TGCGCCAGCAGCTTGGGAGGGGGCCTAAGCTCCTACGAGCAGTACTTC. The entire variable domain, with the rest obtained from reference TRBV5-1 and TRBJ2-7, is as follows: KAGVTQTPRYLIKTRGQQVTLSCSPISGHRSVSWYQQTPGQGLQFLFEYFSETQRNKGNFPGRFSGRQFSNSRSEMNVSTLELGDSALYLCASSLGGGLSSYEQYFGPGTRLTVT.

The rearrangement links TRBV18 to TRBJ2-7; the D is unclear. Germline CDR1 KGHSH, CDR2 LQKENI. Trimming shortened V by 3 bases and J by 3 bases, and 9 bases separated the two germline ends. CDR3 length equals 13 residues. The CDR3 spells CASSPPVSYEQYF. The CDR3 DNA follows: TGTGCCAGCTCACCCCCAGTAAGCTACGAGCAGTACTTC.

This rearrangement joins TRBV27 to TRBJ1-4; weak D call: TRBD1 (5 bases). This CDR3 spans 14 amino acids. Per the germline V gene, CDR1 is MNHEY and CDR2 is SMNVEV (reference sequence). Trimming left V 5 bases short and J 8 bases short, with 15 bases between. CDR3 in amino acids: CASSLRGGVEKLFF. The CDR3 DNA reads TGTGCCAGCAGTCTCCGGGGGGGGGTGGAAAAACTGTTTTTT.

V and J are TRBV5-1 and TRBJ2-7, with D tentatively TRBD1 (5 bases). Trimming removed 6 bases from V and 3 bases from J, with 10 bases in between. The CDR3 loop spans 12 amino acids. From germline, CDR1 is SGHRS and CDR2 YFSETQ. In DNA form, the CDR3 reads TGCGCCAGCACTGGGGCTCGCTACGAGCAGTACTTC. Translating it yields CASTGARYEQYF.

This chain connects TRBV4-1 to TRBJ1-4; 11 positions match TRBD1. The CDR3 is 15 residues long. Germline V lookup: CDR1 MGHRA, CDR2 YSYEKL. V dropped 3 bases and J dropped 7; count of bases not matched to a gene: 4. The CDR3: CASSQDRGRSEKLFF. Written as DNA, the CDR3 is TGCGCCAGCAGCCAGGACAGGGGGCGAAGTGAAAAACTGTTTTTT.

The chain is built from TRBV7-2 and TRBJ1-3, with D perhaps matching TRBD1 (6 bases). This CDR3 has 14 amino acids. Germline-derived CDR1 and CDR2 are SGHTA and FQGNSA. V gave up 5 bases and J gave up 4 bases, with 12 bases separating them. This chain's CDR3 is CASSLRQVGNTIYF. The CDR3 DNA sequence: TGTGCCAGCAGCCTGAGACAGGTGGGAAACACCATATATTTT.

The rearrangement links TRBV7-8 to TRBJ2-7, with TRBD2 matching over 12 bases. Germline CDR1 SGHVS, CDR2 FQNEAQ. The V segment lost 3 bases and the J segment 6 bases; nucleotides outside the gene matches: 18. The length of the CDR3 is 19 residues. The CDR3 region has the DNA TGTGCCAGCAGCTTCATAACGGGACTAGCGGGCCAAAAGTGGGCCGAGCAGTACTTC. Translation: CASSFITGLAGQKWAEQYF.

This CDR3 is CASSLVLAETDTQYF. The CDR3 DNA sequence: TGCGCCAGCAGCTTGGTCCTAGCGGAAACAGATACGCAGTATTTT. This sequence joins TRBV5-1 and TRBJ2-3; the match to TRBD2 covers 7 bases. The germline V gene encodes CDR1 SGHRS and CDR2 YFSETQ. Trimming cost V 0 bases and J 3 bases; bases outside gene matches: 4. This CDR3 comprises 15 residues.

V usage is TRBV7-2 and J usage is TRBJ1-4; D is unclear. Trimming pared 5 bases from V and 0 bases from J, leaving 10 bases between. The V gene's germline CDR1 is SGHTA and CDR2 FQGNSA. This CDR3 comprises 15 residues. The CDR3 spells CASSPPSATNEKLFF. CDR3 coding DNA: TGTGCCAGCAGCCCCCCTTCCGCAACTAATGAAAAACTGTTTTTT.

The CDR3 here is CASSQDHLAGVGDTQYF. The CDR3 DNA follows: TGCGCCAGCAGCCAAGATCATCTAGCGGGAGTGGGAGATACGCAGTATTTT. The V and J genes are TRBV4-1 and TRBJ2-3; 10 bases are a match to TRBD2. Germline-derived CDR1 and CDR2 are MGHRA and YSYEKL. CDR3 length equals 17 residues. The J segment lost 5 bases and the V segment lost 0 bases, leaving 8 bases of the junction unmatched.

The chain recombines TRBV19 with TRBJ2-2, with a possible D match to TRBD1 (6 bases). CDR3 length: 17 residues. The germline V gene has CDR1 LNHDA and CDR2 SQIVND (reference sequence). The V gene lost 3 bases and the J gene lost 1 base, with 15 bases spanning the gap. This CDR3 is CASSILGQSLNTGELFF. CDR3 DNA sequence: TGTGCCAGTAGTATCCTAGGACAGAGTTTGAACACCGGGGAGCTGTTTTTT.

V is TRBV2 and J is TRBJ1-1; D call uncertain. The germline V and J ends were trimmed by 2 bases and 0 bases, with 13 bases remaining between them. CDR3 length: 16 residues. Germline values: CDR1 SNHLY, CDR2 FYNNEI. CDR3 in amino acids: CASSEMQAFMNTEAFF. The CDR3 nucleotides read TGTGCCAGCAGTGAAATGCAGGCGTTCATGAACACTGAAGCTTTCTTT.

V usage is TRBV2 and J usage is TRBJ1-3, with D unclear. CDR1 and CDR2 (germline): SNHLY, FYNNEI. V was shortened by 7 bases and J by 0 bases, with 10 bases between the two germline ends. The CDR3 covers 14 residues. CDR3 region: CASTLESSGNTIYF. In nucleotides, the CDR3 is TGTGCCAGCACCCTAGAGAGCTCTGGAAACACCATATATTTT.

In its sample, this clone was seen a few times. V and J are TRBV19 and TRBJ1-5, with D possibly being TRBD1 (6 bases). Trimming removed 3 bases at V and 7 bases at J, with 16 bases between. The CDR3 totals 15 residues. Germline values: CDR1 LNHDA, CDR2 SQIVND (reference sequence). CDR3: CASSISSVQGQPQHF. CDR3 nucleotide sequence: TGTGCCAGTAGTATTAGTTCGGTACAGGGCCAGCCCCAGCATTTT.

Of note for this clone: At one of its ends the junction is not consistent with the germline gene, which may arise from a read error. V and J are TRBV6-1 and TRBJ1-2, with TRBD1 identical over 9 bases. The CDR3 contains 13 residues. Germline lookup yields CDR1 MNHNS and CDR2 SASEGT. The CDR3 protein is CASSEGTGKGYTF. CDR3 DNA sequence: TGTGCCAGCAGCGAAGGGACAGGGAAAGGCTACACCTTC.

The table lists this clone with a few counts. The chain couples TRBV11-2 to TRBJ1-1, with unresolved D. Trimming stripped 3 bases from V and 4 bases from J, with 3 bases between. There are 11 residues in the CDR3. The germline CDR1 and CDR2 sequences are SGHAT and FQNNGV. The CDR3 coding sequence is TGTGCCAGCAGCTTCAGCACTGAAGCTTTCTTT. It is translated as CASSFSTEAFF.

The CDR3: CASSQEGTVQETQYF. CDR3 in DNA: TGCGCCAGCAGCCAAGAAGGGACAGTCCAAGAGACCCAGTACTTC. The chain is built from TRBV4-1 and TRBJ2-5; TRBD1 aligns across 7 bases. Germline CDR1 reads MGHRA; CDR2 reads YSYEKL. The J segment lost 1 base and the V segment lost 0 bases, leaving 2 bases of the junction unmatched. The CDR3 loop spans 15 amino acids.

The genes are TRBV5-4 and TRBJ1-1; D possibly corresponds to TRBD1 (6 bases). This CDR3 is built from 15 residues. V lost 0 bases to trimming and J lost 1 base, with 10 bases between them. Germline V gene data show CDR1 as SGHNT and CDR2 as YYREEE (reference sequence). The CDR3 DNA is TGTGCCAGCAGCTTGGTCCCACAGGGGAACACTGAAGCTTTCTTT. Translating it yields CASSLVPQGNTEAFF.

The chain is built from TRBV11-2 and TRBJ2-5, with a weak D call TRBD2 (6 bases). The germline gives CDR1 SGHAT, CDR2 FQNNGV. The CDR3 totals 14 residues. Trimming stripped 4 bases from V and 2 bases from J, with 11 bases between. The CDR3 spells CASSSLRGQETQYF. In nucleotides, the CDR3 is TGTGCCAGCAGCTCCCTGCGGGGACAAGAGACCCAGTACTTC.

The V gene is TRBV7-6, the J gene TRBJ1-2; 8 nucleotides agree with TRBD1. CDR1 and CDR2 (germline): SGHVS, FNYEAQ. The CDR3 spans 13 residues. V lost 1 base and J lost 8; bases outside the gene matches: 3. The CDR3: CASSLGQGIGYTF. CDR3 nucleotides: TGTGCCAGCAGCTTAGGACAGGGGATAGGCTACACCTTC.

The chain is built from TRBV19 and TRBJ1-3, with D possibly matching TRBD1 (5 bases). This CDR3 is 15 amino acids long. Germline lookup yields CDR1 LNHDA and CDR2 SQIVND (reference sequence). V was pared by 6 bases and J by 5 bases, with 17 bases between. The CDR3 DNA is TGTGCCAGTAGCACACAGGCCCGCGATCGAAACACCATATATTTT. It codes for CASSTQARDRNTIYF.

The CDR3 nucleotides are TGTGCCACCAGCACGGGGGGGTACACTGAAGCTTTCTTT. This translates into CATSTGGYTEAFF. The gene calls are TRBV15 and TRBJ1-1; D is possibly TRBD1 (5 bases). The V end was cut by 4 bases, the J end by 3 bases, with 9 bases between. CDR3 length equals 13 residues. The germline V gene encodes CDR1 LNHNV and CDR2 YYDKDF (reference sequence). Complete variable domain (other parts from reference TRBV15 and TRBJ1-1): DAMVIQNPRYQVTQFGKPVTLSCSQTLNHNVMYWYQQKSSQAPKLLFHYYDKDFNNEADTPDNFQSRRPNTSFCFLDIRSPGLGDTAMYLCATSTGGYTEAFFGQGTRLTVV.

By share, this clone ranks as medium-sized (0.01 to 0.1%). The V call is TRBV11-2, the J call TRBJ2-1; TRBD2 might be the D (7 bases). The CDR3 totals 16 residues. Germline CDR1 SGHAT, CDR2 FQNNGV. V lost 2 bases and J lost 1, with 12 bases in between. The CDR3 region is CASSLSGGQSYNEQFF. The CDR3 DNA reads as TGTGCCAGCAGCTTATCGGGGGGCCAATCCTACAATGAGCAGTTCTTC. The whole variable domain, filled in from reference TRBV11-2 and TRBJ2-1, reads EAGVAQSPRYKIIEKRQSVAFWCNPISGHATLYWYQQILGQGPKLLIQFQNNGVVDDSQLPKDRFSAERLKGVDSTLKIQPAKLEDSAVYLCASSLSGGQSYNEQFFGPGTRLTVL.

This chain links TRBV28 with TRBJ2-7, with D perhaps TRBD2 (6 bases). CDR3 length equals 13 residues. V dropped 5 bases and J dropped 0 bases, with 8 bases sitting between them. Germline V lookup: CDR1 MDHEN, CDR2 SYDVKM. The CDR3 coding sequence is TGTGCCAGCAGTCCTAGCGCCTCCTACGAGCAGTACTTC. Residues: CASSPSASYEQYF. Using reference TRBV28 and TRBJ2-7 for the parts outside the CDR3, the full variable domain is DVKVTQSSRYLVKRTGEKVFLECVQDMDHENMFWYRQDPGLGLRLIYFSYDVKMKEKGDIPEGYSVSREKKERFSLILESASTNQTSMYLCASSPSASYEQYFGPGTRLTVT.

The chain is built from TRBV6-5 and TRBJ2-1; 13 bases fit TRBD2. CDR1 and CDR2 from the germline V gene are MNHEY and SVGAGI. The CDR3 runs to 16 residues. Trimming cost V 0 bases and J 9 bases; bases outside gene matches: 5. CDR3 DNA: TGTGCCAGCAGTTACTCACTAGCGGGGGGGCCCCTTGAGCAGTTCTTC. It encodes CASSYSLAGGPLEQFF.

This clone appeared a single time. The rearrangement links TRBV5-4 to TRBJ2-7; 9 nucleotides line up with TRBD2. CDR1 is SGHNT, CDR2 YYREEE, per germline (reference sequence). V dropped 4 bases and J dropped 3; count of bases not matched to a gene: 11. The CDR3 runs 16 residues. The CDR3 nucleotides are TGTGCCAGCAGCAGTATAGCGGGAGCGGGCCACTACGAGCAGTACTTC. As protein: CASSSIAGAGHYEQYF.

The chain uses TRBV28 and TRBJ2-7, with a possible D match to TRBD2 (5 bases). The CDR3 spans 13 residues. The germline V gene encodes CDR1 MDHEN and CDR2 SYDVKM. V was shortened by 6 bases and J by 4 bases, with 13 bases between the two germline ends. CDR3 in DNA: TGTGCCAGCAGGAGCGGTACGGTTTACGAGCAGTACTTC. Encoded protein: CASRSGTVYEQYF.

This clone was seen once. CDR3 DNA: TGTGCCAGCAGCGCACAAATTAATACAGGGGGCCGAGGCTACACCTTC. It is translated as CASSAQINTGGRGYTF. This chain uses TRBV9 with TRBJ1-2; 9 bases map to TRBD1. CDR3 length equals 16 residues. Trimming took 3 bases from V and 8 from J; bases not matched to a gene: 14. From germline, CDR1 is SGDLS and CDR2 YYNGEE.